The 17 T cell receptor beta chains given below trace back to one sample, sequenced in a study of shared clonotypes between healthy human individuals. TCRdb's copy holds only in-frame clones and misses some; the assay was immunoSEQ multiplex PCR. Of 640,000 or so clones in the sample, roughly 70% were seen once. The sequencing sample was made of memory CD4+ T cells sorted from blood. Subset specified: CD45RA-negative fraction. The source is a woman in her twenties or thirties in good health.

The CDR3: CASGLISGTEAFF. The CDR3 coding sequence is TGTGCCAGCGGACTAATAAGTGGGACTGAAGCTTTCTTT. J is TRBJ1-1 and V is TRBV6-1; no firm D call. Germline-derived CDR1 and CDR2 are MNHNS and SASEGT. V was trimmed by 8 bases and J by 5 bases, leaving 15 bases between them. This CDR3 has 13 residues.

This clone was picked up one time. The rearrangement joins TRBV6-5 to TRBJ1-1, with D perhaps matching TRBD1 (5 bases). The CDR3 spans 14 residues. The V and J ends lost 2 bases and 11 bases respectively, with 18 bases between them. From germline, CDR1 is MNHEY and CDR2 SVGAGI. The CDR3 DNA reads as TGTGCCAGCAGTTACCGAGGGACCCCGGTTGGGGCTTTCTTT. It translates to CASSYRGTPVGAFF.

The J gene is TRBJ2-6, the V gene TRBV5-5; D possibly corresponds to TRBD2 (5 bases). The CDR3 consists of 13 residues. Germline values: CDR1 SGHKS, CDR2 YYEKEE (reference sequence). V lost 9 bases to trimming and J lost 4 bases, with 11 bases between them. The CDR3 nucleotides read TGTGCCAAGAGGGCGGCAGGGGCCAACGTCCTGACTTTC. Translating gives CAKRAAGANVLTF.

The V call is TRBV5-1, the J call TRBJ1-1; no reliable D call. The ends were cut back, 4 bases at V and 4 bases at J, with 14 bases in the middle. In germline, CDR1 is SGHRS, CDR2 YFSETQ. The CDR3 extends over 14 amino acids. CDR3 region: CASSASGGLTEAFF. The CDR3 nucleotides read TGCGCCAGCAGCGCCTCTGGCGGCCTCACTGAAGCTTTCTTT.

V gene TRBV7-7 combines with J gene TRBJ2-1; a possible D gene is TRBD1 (7 bases). V lost 5 bases and J 3 bases, leaving 17 bases between the germline ends. Germline V CDR1 and CDR2: SSHAT, FNYEAQ (reference sequence). The CDR3 has 16 residues. The CDR3 nucleotides are TGTGCCAGCAGCGCGGGACAGACCCTCCTCTACAATGAGCAGTTCTTC. It is translated as CASSAGQTLLYNEQFF. The complete variable domain, with remaining parts taken from reference TRBV7-7 and TRBJ2-1, reads GAGVSQSPRYKVTKRGQDVTLRCDPISSHATLYWYQQALGQGPEFLTYFNYEAQPDKSGLPSDRFSAERPEGSISTLTIQRTEQRDSAMYRCASSAGQTLLYNEQFFGPGTRLTVL.

There are a few counts of this clone. The chain links TRBV9 to TRBJ2-2; perhaps TRBD2 as D (5 bases). The germline V gene encodes CDR1 SGDLS and CDR2 YYNGEE. The CDR3 is 15 amino acids. V was pared by 0 bases and J by 4 bases, with 10 bases between. CDR3 bases: TGTGCCAGCAGCGTAGCTAGCACAGCCACCGGGGAGCTGTTTTTT. This encodes CASSVASTATGELFF.

The chain employs TRBV7-3 and TRBJ1-3; no clear D. Germline CDR1 and CDR2: SGHTA and FQGTGA. This CDR3 is 12 amino acids long. Trimming cost V 4 bases and J 3 bases, with 4 bases left between them. The CDR3 is CASSSFGNTIYF. The CDR3 DNA reads as TGTGCCAGCAGCTCTTTTGGAAACACCATATATTTT.

J is TRBJ1-1 and V is TRBV6-1; TRBD1 is a possible D gene (6 bases). The germline V gene has CDR1 MNHNS and CDR2 SASEGT. V was pared by 8 bases and J by 1 base, with 14 bases between. The CDR3 runs to 14 residues. The CDR3 bases are TGTGCCAGCCCGGACAGAGGCGGGAACACTGAAGCTTTCTTT. Amino acid sequence: CASPDRGGNTEAFF.

This clone turned up a few times. V gene TRBV6-6 combines with J gene TRBJ1-2; D is unclear. Trimming left V 7 bases short and J 6 bases short, with 12 bases between. The CDR3 has 12 amino acids. Germline V gene sequence: CDR1 MNHNY, CDR2 SVGAGI (reference sequence). The CDR3 coding sequence is TGTGCCAGCAAGAGTGGGGATAATGGCTACACCTTC. Amino acids: CASKSGDNGYTF.

V and J are TRBV6-5 and TRBJ1-1; the D is unclear. The length of the CDR3 is 13 residues. Germline CDR1 and CDR2: MNHEY and SVGAGI. Trimming removed 10 bases at V and 1 base at J, with 13 bases between. The CDR3 spells CATADRRNTEAFF. The CDR3 DNA reads as TGTGCCACCGCAGACCGGAGGAACACTGAAGCTTTCTTT.

CDR3 region: CASSDWATDTQYF. The CDR3 coding sequence is TGTGCCAGCAGTGATTGGGCCACAGATACGCAGTATTTT. This chain joins TRBV25-1 and TRBJ2-3; the D is unclear. Trimming took off 3 bases at V and 2 bases at J, with 6 bases between the two ends. In germline, CDR1 is MGHDK, CDR2 SYGVNS. This CDR3 is 13 amino acids long.

J is TRBJ1-4 and V is TRBV7-9; no clear D. Per germline, CDR1 SEHNR and CDR2 FQNEAQ (reference sequence). The V gene lost 4 bases and the J gene lost 0 bases, with 9 bases spanning the gap. The CDR3 has 15 amino acids. In DNA, the CDR3 is TGTGCCAGCAGCTCGTCCCTCGCAACTAATGAAAAACTGTTTTTT. Amino acid sequence: CASSSSLATNEKLFF.

This clone has only one observation. The rearrangement links TRBV10-3 to TRBJ1-3, with D perhaps TRBD1 (5 bases). The CDR3 loop spans 15 amino acids. Trimming removed 2 bases at V and 3 bases at J, with 11 bases between. CDR1 and CDR2 (germline): ENHRY, SYGVKD. CDR3 bases: TGTGCCATCAGTGAGGAGGGGTTTGGTGGAAACACCATATATTTT. Protein product: CAISEEGFGGNTIYF.

The chain recombines TRBV5-1 with TRBJ2-2; TRBD1 might be the D (5 bases). Germline V gene lookup returns CDR1 SGHRS and CDR2 YFSETQ. The CDR3 contains 16 residues. V shed 4 bases and J shed 3 bases, with 16 bases lying between them. This CDR3 is CASSASRVPDTGELFF. The CDR3 DNA sequence: TGCGCCAGCAGCGCCAGCAGGGTTCCCGACACCGGGGAGCTGTTTTTT.

This clone showed up just a few times. The rearrangement joins TRBV6-4 to TRBJ2-1, with D uncertain. The CDR3 consists of 13 residues. The V end was cut by 4 bases, the J end by 10 bases, with 14 bases between. CDR1 MRHNA and CDR2 SNTAGT come from the germline V gene. This CDR3 is CASSAVSAGEQFF. Written as DNA, the CDR3 is TGTGCCAGCAGTGCTGTTTCGGCTGGGGAGCAGTTCTTC.

This clone has a handful of counts. The V call is TRBV5-1, the J call TRBJ2-7; TRBD2 aligns across 10 bases. J was trimmed by 2 bases and V by 2 bases; bases with no gene match: 7. The germline CDR1 and CDR2 sequences are SGHRS and YFSETQ. The CDR3 length is 16 residues. The CDR3 coding sequence is TGCGCCAGCAGCTTTGCTAGCGGGAGTAGTACCTACGAGCAGTACTTC. Its translation: CASSFASGSSTYEQYF.

This clone was recorded only once. V gene TRBV30 combines with J gene TRBJ2-5, with D tentatively TRBD1 (5 bases). Germline assignment: CDR1 GTSNPN and CDR2 SVGIG (reference sequence). Trimming stripped 1 base from V and 5 bases from J, with 20 bases between. This CDR3 is built from 16 residues. This CDR3 is CAWSETSGALGETQYF. CDR3 bases: TGTGCCTGGAGTGAAACTTCTGGGGCCTTAGGGGAGACCCAGTACTTC.